These 11 T cell receptor beta chains were sequenced from one sample in a study of cytomegalovirus exposure and HLA in healthy donors. The PCR was carried out with 60 Vbeta primers and 13 Jbeta primers. The data were produced by immunoSEQ multiplex PCR, yet TCRdb's version contains in-frame clones alone and is incomplete. The sample consists of over 150,000 clones, about four fifths of them appearing once. The specimen was PBMCs. The receptors were gathered from a man between 25 and 39 years old in good health and CMV-seropositive.

This rearrangement joins TRBV5-8 to TRBJ2-5; TRBD2 agrees at 15 bases. With 5 bases clipped from V and 0 bases from J, the junction kept 5 bases outside the gene matches. The CDR3 consists of 17 residues. The V gene's germline CDR1 is SGHTS and CDR2 YDEGEE. The DNA of the CDR3 is TGTGCCAGCAGTACGGGACTAGCGGGGGGAAACCAAGAGACCCAGTACTTC. Amino acid sequence: CASSTGLAGGNQETQYF.

V and J are TRBV9 and TRBJ2-1; no definite D call. CDR3 length: 15 amino acids. The germline CDR1 and CDR2 sequences are SGDLS and YYNGEE. Trimming pared 2 bases from V and 3 bases from J, leaving 12 bases between. The CDR3 protein is CASSVAGTDYNEQFF. CDR3 coding DNA: TGTGCCAGCAGCGTCGCAGGAACGGACTACAATGAGCAGTTCTTC.

This chain uses TRBV7-2 with TRBJ2-7; 10 nucleotides agree with TRBD2. Unmatched junction bases numbered 7, after V lost 2 bases and J lost 0 bases. CDR1 and CDR2 (germline): SGHTA, FQGNSA. This CDR3 has 17 residues. The CDR3 DNA is TGTGCCAGCAGCTTAACATCGGCTAGCGGGAGCTCCTACGAGCAGTACTTC. Residues: CASSLTSASGSSYEQYF.

The chain couples TRBV4-1 to TRBJ2-1; TRBD2 matches at 10 bases. Looked up from germline, CDR1 is MGHRA and CDR2 is YSYEKL. The CDR3 has 17 amino acids. V lost 4 bases and J lost 4; bases outside the gene matches: 10. CDR3: CASSRVHTSGDYNEQFF. CDR3 bases: TGCGCCAGCAGCCGCGTGCACACTAGCGGGGATTACAATGAGCAGTTCTTC.

A single count supports this clone. The conserved phenylalanine or tryptophan is not found at the CDR3 terminus, so this likely reflects a read error. The chain employs TRBV2 and TRBJ2-7, with 9 bases identical to TRBD1. Germline assignment: CDR1 SNHLY and CDR2 FYNNEI. V was clipped by 9 bases and J by 5 bases; unmatched bases: 8. This CDR3 has 13 residues. The CDR3 DNA is TGTGCCAGTAAACCGGGACAGGGAGACGAGCAGTACCTC. Protein sequence: CASKPGQGDEQYL.

A note on this clone: The sample carries other DNA sequences with the same CDR3. The V gene is TRBV29-1, the J gene TRBJ1-2; D remains unclear. CDR3 length equals 11 residues. The germline V gene encodes CDR1 SQVTM and CDR2 ANQGSEA. The V and J ends lost 4 bases and 4 bases respectively, with 7 bases between them. The CDR3 nucleotides read TGCAGCGTTGGGGCAGGCTATGGCTACACCTTC. Its translation: CSVGAGYGYTF.

Written as DNA, the CDR3 is TGTGCCAGCAGTTACTCCTGGGGAGGGGGAAAGACTGAAGCTTTCTTT. The encoded protein is CASSYSWGGGKTEAFF. The chain employs TRBV6-5 and TRBJ1-1; D might be TRBD1 (6 bases). The V and J ends lost 0 bases and 5 bases respectively, with 16 bases between them. This CDR3 has 16 residues. From germline, CDR1 is MNHEY and CDR2 SVGAGI.

This sequence joins TRBV9 and TRBJ2-1, with D unresolved. CDR1 SGDLS and CDR2 YYNGEE come from the germline V gene. Trimming cost V 0 bases and J 8 bases, with 9 bases left between them. There are 13 residues in the CDR3. The chain's CDR3 is CASSVGLEHEQFF. Written as DNA, the CDR3 is TGTGCCAGCAGCGTAGGTCTAGAACATGAGCAGTTCTTC.

The V and J genes are TRBV19 and TRBJ2-5, with TRBD1 matching 7 bases. Germline lookup yields CDR1 LNHDA and CDR2 SQIVND (reference sequence). The CDR3 runs to 15 residues. The J segment lost 5 bases and the V segment lost 1 base, leaving 7 bases of the junction unmatched. This chain's CDR3 is CASSIVGRGLETQYF. CDR3 in DNA: TGTGCCAGTAGTATAGTTGGCAGGGGGTTGGAGACCCAGTACTTC.

The J gene is TRBJ2-1, the V gene TRBV9, with D possibly matching TRBD1 (5 bases). The CDR3 has 13 residues. Per the germline V gene, CDR1 is SGDLS and CDR2 is YYNGEE. The V end lost 0 bases, the J end lost 7 bases, and 8 bases lay between the germline ends. This CDR3 reads CASSVGRENEQFF. The DNA of the CDR3 is TGTGCCAGCAGCGTAGGCAGGGAAAATGAGCAGTTCTTC.

This chain links TRBV28 with TRBJ1-2; a possible D gene is TRBD1 (6 bases). Germline V CDR1 and CDR2: MDHEN, SYDVKM. The CDR3 loop spans 16 amino acids. V was trimmed by 2 bases and J by 4 bases, leaving 17 bases between them. CDR3 protein: CASSLDGQGRRYGYTF. The DNA for the CDR3 is TGTGCCAGCAGTTTAGACGGCCAGGGGCGTCGCTATGGCTACACCTTC.